The 21 T cell receptor beta chains presented below share a single source sample, sequenced in a study of siplizumab effects on memory and regulatory T cells. Clones were read by immunoSEQ multiplex PCR, and TCRdb kept only the in-frame ones, dropping some. This repertoire shows 100,000 or so clones, 90% to 95% found once; its top ten account for about 1.4%. Material for sequencing was non-Treg CD4+ T cells sorted from blood. The receptors were gathered from a human donor in good health.

This clone was seen a few times. The V call is TRBV15, the J call TRBJ2-7; no reliable D call. V lost 4 bases, J lost 4 bases, and 5 bases lay in between. This CDR3 is built from 11 residues. CDR1 and CDR2 from the germline V gene are LNHNV and YYDKDF (reference sequence). In DNA form, the CDR3 reads TGTGCCACCAGCAAACCTTACGAGCAGTACTTC. Its protein is CATSKPYEQYF.

The rearrangement joins TRBV15 to TRBJ1-5; possible D gene TRBD1, 5 bases. Trimming shortened V by 9 bases and J by 0 bases, and 12 bases separated the two germline ends. The CDR3 consists of 14 residues. Germline loops: CDR1 LNHNV, CDR2 YYDKDF (reference sequence). This chain's CDR3 is CATTQGNSNQPQHF. Written as DNA, the CDR3 is TGTGCCACGACCCAGGGAAATAGCAATCAGCCCCAGCATTTT.

The chain joins TRBV6-5 to TRBJ2-7, with 7 bases matching TRBD1. Germline trimming cut 5 bases from V and 1 base from J; bases unmatched to any gene: 5. Germline CDR1 is MNHEY and CDR2 is SVGAGI. The CDR3 is 14 amino acids. The CDR3 nucleotides read TGTGCCAGCAGTAGACAGGGACGGTCCTACGAGCAGTACTTC. Residues: CASSRQGRSYEQYF.

The CDR3 nucleotides read TGTGCCAGCTCAACCGACGGGTCTGGAAACACCATATATTTT. Protein sequence: CASSTDGSGNTIYF. The genes are TRBV18 and TRBJ1-3; D call uncertain. The CDR3 totals 14 residues. V lost 5 bases to trimming and J lost 1 base, with 9 bases between them. Per germline, CDR1 KGHSH and CDR2 LQKENI.

The V gene is TRBV28, the J gene TRBJ1-1, with D hard to call. The germline V and J ends were trimmed by 5 bases and 4 bases, with 8 bases remaining between them. Germline CDR1 and CDR2: MDHEN and SYDVKM. The CDR3 covers 12 residues. This CDR3 reads CASSRSPTEAFF. The CDR3 DNA follows: TGTGCCAGCAGTCGCTCTCCCACTGAAGCTTTCTTT.

The chain uses TRBV21-1 and TRBJ2-7; the table's D call, TRBD1, has no DNA check behind it. TRBV21-1 is an annotated pseudogene. CDR3 length equals 17 residues. DNA of the CDR3: TGTGCCAGCAGCGCAGGCGTTCCGGTCACAATCCCCACCGAGCAGTACTTC. Protein product: CASSAGVPVTIPTEQYF.

This sequence joins TRBV27 and TRBJ2-3; 7 bases agree with TRBD1. Germline CDR1 MNHEY, CDR2 SMNVEV (reference sequence). Trimming removed 1 base from V and 2 bases from J; junction bases left unmatched: 3. There are 15 residues in the CDR3. CDR3: CASSLWGQITDTQYF. Written as DNA, the CDR3 is TGTGCCAGCAGTTTATGGGGACAGATCACAGATACGCAGTATTTT.

This clone was recorded once. The chain has TRBV27 and TRBJ1-5; D unclear. Germline CDR1 and CDR2: MNHEY and SMNVEV (reference sequence). The V and J ends lost 0 bases and 5 bases respectively, with 14 bases between them. This CDR3 has 16 amino acids. The CDR3 nucleotides read TGTGCCAGCAGTTTATCGGTACGACACGGCCATCAGCCCCAGCATTTT. Protein product: CASSLSVRHGHQPQHF.

The rearrangement links TRBV28 to TRBJ1-5; D perhaps matches TRBD1 (5 bases). The CDR3 loop spans 14 amino acids. V dropped 6 bases and J dropped 6 bases, with 15 bases sitting between them. Germline CDR1 is MDHEN and CDR2 is SYDVKM. The CDR3 protein is CASRTPPRGQPQHF. CDR3 sequence (DNA): TGTGCCAGCAGGACCCCCCCGAGGGGTCAGCCCCAGCATTTT.

The chain recombines TRBV5-4 with TRBJ2-2; D might be TRBD1 (7 bases). Trimming stripped 2 bases from V and 6 bases from J, with 11 bases between. Germline loops: CDR1 SGHNT, CDR2 YYREEE (reference sequence). The CDR3 contains 14 residues. Here the CDR3 DNA reads TGTGCCAGCAGCTTAGCCAGGGGGGCCGGGGAGCTGTTTTTT. Protein: CASSLARGAGELFF.

The J gene is TRBJ2-5, the V gene TRBV5-4, with D perhaps TRBD2 (5 bases). Germline V gene data show CDR1 as SGHNT and CDR2 as YYREEE (reference sequence). The CDR3 has 14 amino acids. With 0 bases removed from V and 2 bases from J, the gap between germline ends came to 8 bases. For the CDR3, the DNA is TGTGCCAGCAGCTTGGGGGGAGTTCAAGAGACCCAGTACTTC. This codes for CASSLGGVQETQYF. The variable domain in full, with the rest retrieved from reference TRBV5-4 and TRBJ2-5, is ETGVTQSPTHLIKTRGQQVTLRCSSQSGHNTVSWYQQALGQGPQFIFQYYREEENGRGNFPPRFSGLQFPNYSSELNVNALELDDSALYLCASSLGGVQETQYFGPGTRLLVL.

This rearrangement joins TRBV5-1 to TRBJ2-3; the D is unclear. The V gene's germline CDR1 is SGHRS and CDR2 YFSETQ. V was pared by 0 bases and J by 6 bases, with 14 bases between. The CDR3 consists of 15 residues. CDR3 sequence (DNA): TGCGCCAGCAGCTTGGATGGTCTCAGTGTCGATACGCAGTATTTT. Amino acids: CASSLDGLSVDTQYF.

This clone was seen just once. The chain employs TRBV19 and TRBJ1-5, with 7 bases fitting TRBD1. The CDR3 contains 15 residues. With 4 bases clipped from V and 0 bases from J, the junction kept 3 bases outside the gene matches. Germline assignment: CDR1 LNHDA and CDR2 SQIVND (reference sequence). This chain's CDR3 is CASSRQGNSNQPQHF. In nucleotides, the CDR3 is TGTGCCAGTAGTAGACAGGGAAATAGCAATCAGCCCCAGCATTTT.

The genes are TRBV28 and TRBJ2-2; D gene ambiguous. Germline CDR1 is MDHEN and CDR2 is SYDVKM. The CDR3 has 19 residues. Trimming took 5 bases from V and 5 from J, leaving 27 bases between them. The CDR3 sequence is CASSHPPRILGLKTGELFF. CDR3 sequence (DNA): TGTGCCAGCAGTCACCCCCCTAGGATTCTAGGATTAAAAACCGGGGAGCTGTTTTTT.

The CDR3 DNA follows: TGTGCCAGTACACAGGCCATCAATCAGCCCCAGCATTTT. Residues: CASTQAINQPQHF. The chain has TRBV19 and TRBJ1-5; maybe TRBD1 (5 bases). Trimming left V 7 bases short and J 3 bases short, with 10 bases between. The CDR3 has 13 residues. CDR1 is LNHDA and CDR2 is SQIVND in the germline V gene (reference sequence).

This chain uses TRBV28 with TRBJ2-6; D may match TRBD1 or TRBD2 (5 bases each). V lost 1 base and J 3 bases, leaving 10 bases between the germline ends. CDR1 MDHEN and CDR2 SYDVKM come from the germline V gene. The CDR3 runs to 16 residues. Here the CDR3 DNA reads TGTGCCAGCAGTTTATTAGGGGCGGGTGGGGCCAACGTCCTGACTTTC. It encodes CASSLLGAGGANVLTF.

The chain couples TRBV7-8 to TRBJ1-3; the D is unclear. V gave up 5 bases and J gave up 3 bases, with 11 bases separating them. The CDR3 has 14 residues. Germline V gene sequence: CDR1 SGHVS, CDR2 FQNEAQ. CDR3 sequence: CASSTQRGGNTIYF. In DNA form, the CDR3 reads TGTGCCAGCAGCACCCAACGGGGTGGAAACACCATATATTTT.

The chain recombines TRBV4-1 with TRBJ1-2; D is ambiguous. The CDR3 is made up of 13 amino acids. Germline V gene data show CDR1 as MGHRA and CDR2 as YSYEKL. The ends were cut back, 1 base at V and 3 bases at J, with 6 bases in the middle. The CDR3 sequence is CASSQVGHYGYTF. CDR3 in DNA: TGCGCCAGCAGCCAAGTAGGCCACTATGGCTACACCTTC.

The V and J genes are TRBV29-1 and TRBJ2-1, with D maybe TRBD2 (5 bases). The germline CDR1 and CDR2 sequences are SQVTM and ANQGSEA. Trimming removed 5 bases at V and 9 bases at J, with 14 bases between. CDR3 length: 12 amino acids. CDR3: CSVLVGGGEQFF. DNA of the CDR3: TGCAGCGTTTTGGTTGGAGGAGGTGAGCAGTTCTTC.

The count of this clone is one. The CDR3 spells CASSFYRSNAYEQYF. The CDR3 bases are TGTGCCAGCAGTTTTTATAGGTCCAATGCCTACGAGCAGTACTTC. This chain joins TRBV28 and TRBJ2-7; D gene ambiguous. V dropped 3 bases and J dropped 2 bases, with 14 bases sitting between them. The length of the CDR3 is 15 residues. Per germline, CDR1 MDHEN and CDR2 SYDVKM.

The CDR3 region is CASSNHRQYQETQYF. CDR3 sequence (DNA): TGTGCCAGTAGTAACCATCGACAGTACCAAGAGACCCAGTACTTC. The chain combines TRBV19 with TRBJ2-5, with a weak D call TRBD1 (5 bases). The V end lost 4 bases, the J end lost 0 bases, and 12 bases lay between the germline ends. This CDR3 has 15 residues. Looked up from germline, CDR1 is LNHDA and CDR2 is SQIVND (reference sequence).